These 30 T cell receptor beta chains were sequenced from one sample in a study of cytomegalovirus exposure and HLA in healthy donors. The PCR employed 60 Vbeta primers together with 13 Jbeta primers. Measured with immunoSEQ multiplex PCR; TCRdb has only the in-frame clones, and not every one. The sample contains over 150,000 clones, 75% to 85% of which appear only once. Sequences were obtained from PBMCs. Receptors originate from a woman aged 50 to 60 in good health and CMV-seropositive.

CDR3: CASTEGLAGSGNEQFF. In nucleotides, the CDR3 is TGTGCCAGCACCGAGGGACTAGCGGGGTCGGGGAATGAGCAGTTCTTC. The genes are TRBV2 and TRBJ2-1, with 13 bases fitting TRBD2. Germline V gene sequence: CDR1 SNHLY, CDR2 FYNNEI. The CDR3 runs 16 residues. J lost 7 bases, V lost 7 bases, and 10 bases had no gene match.

This clone was detected once. The genes are TRBV10-3 and TRBJ2-4; the match to TRBD1 covers 7 bases. The CDR3 is 16 residues long. Losses at the gene ends were 3 bases for V and 5 bases for J; bases not matched to a gene: 10. Germline lookup yields CDR1 ENHRY and CDR2 SYGVKD. CDR3 nucleotide sequence: TGTGCCATCAGTGATTATGACCGGGACAGCCAAAACATTCAGTACTTC. It translates to CAISDYDRDSQNIQYF.

The chain carries TRBV5-1 and TRBJ1-2; D possibly corresponds to TRBD1 (5 bases). CDR1 is SGHRS, CDR2 YFSETQ, per germline. The CDR3 extends over 14 amino acids. The V end lost 3 bases, the J end lost 5 bases, and 14 bases lay between the germline ends. DNA of the CDR3: TGCGCCAGCAGCTCCCGTGGGGCCCTTTATGGCTACACCTTC. Its protein is CASSSRGALYGYTF.

The chain uses TRBV6-1 and TRBJ2-3; 11 bases are a match to TRBD1. This CDR3 has 15 amino acids. Per germline, CDR1 MNHNS and CDR2 SASEGT. J gave up 4 bases and V 5 bases, and 5 bases lay outside the gene matches. The chain's CDR3 is CASSSRTGGADTQYF. The CDR3 DNA is TGTGCCAGCAGTTCCCGGACAGGGGGCGCAGATACGCAGTATTTT.

The V gene is TRBV4-2, the J gene TRBJ1-5; D not certain. The CDR3 runs 15 residues. The V end lost 0 bases, the J end lost 5 bases, and 11 bases lay between the germline ends. CDR1 and CDR2 (germline): LGHNA, YNFKEQ. CDR3 loop: CASSQDGAGDQPQHF. The CDR3, as DNA: TGTGCCAGCAGCCAAGATGGAGCGGGCGATCAGCCCCAGCATTTT.

The CDR3: CASSLRDRGIYEQYF. DNA for the CDR3: TGTGCCAGCAGCTTAAGAGACAGGGGTATCTACGAGCAGTACTTC. The chain joins TRBV11-1 to TRBJ2-5; 8 positions match TRBD1. Near its end, the DNA agrees better with TRBJ2-7, so the J call may be wrong. The CDR3 has 15 residues. CDR1 and CDR2 from the germline V gene are SGHAT and FQDESV (reference sequence).

This clone was seen just once. This chain joins TRBV5-4 and TRBJ1-2; TRBD1 matches at 8 bases. The CDR3 extends over 13 amino acids. With V trimmed by 4 bases and J by 4 bases, 3 bases remained unmatched. Germline loops: CDR1 SGHNT, CDR2 YYREEE (reference sequence). The CDR3 loop is CASSPTGGYGYTF. CDR3 sequence (DNA): TGTGCCAGCAGCCCCACAGGGGGCTATGGCTACACCTTC.

The chain uses TRBV4-1 and TRBJ1-5; D may be TRBD1 (6 bases). Trimming pared 1 base from V and 2 bases from J, leaving 18 bases between. Per the germline V gene, CDR1 is MGHRA and CDR2 is YSYEKL. The CDR3 totals 18 residues. As DNA, the CDR3 is TGCGCCAGCAGCCAAGGACGGGGGGCAACCCCTGGCAATCAGCCCCAGCATTTT. Translation: CASSQGRGATPGNQPQHF.

The chain uses TRBV9 and TRBJ2-3, with 11 bases lining up with TRBD2. Germline V lookup: CDR1 SGDLS, CDR2 YYNGEE. This CDR3 contains 18 residues. Trimming at V came to 1 base and at J to 0 bases, leaving 7 bases not matched to a gene. CDR3 sequence: CASSVRASGGLSTDTQYF. The DNA of the CDR3 is TGTGCCAGCAGCGTAAGGGCTAGCGGGGGGCTTAGCACAGATACGCAGTATTTT.

This clone was observed a handful of times. V and J are TRBV2 and TRBJ2-5; TRBD1 might be the D (7 bases). Per germline, CDR1 SNHLY and CDR2 FYNNEI. Deletions cut 8 bases from V and 2 bases from J, with 15 bases between. The CDR3 spans 14 residues. CDR3 protein: CASCFQGGQETQYF. The CDR3 region has the DNA TGTGCCAGCTGCTTTCAGGGGGGACAAGAGACCCAGTACTTC. Using reference TRBV2 and TRBJ2-5 for the parts outside the CDR3, the full variable domain is EPEVTQTPSHQVTQMGQEVILRCVPISNHLYFYWYRQILGQKVEFLVSFYNNEISEKSEIFDDQFSVERPDGSNFTLKIRSTKLEDSAMYFCASCFQGGQETQYFGPGTRLLVL.

CDR3 residues: CASSLDGNNQPQHF. The CDR3 bases are TGTGCCAGCAGCTTGGACGGGAACAATCAGCCCCAGCATTTT. V is TRBV7-9 and J is TRBJ1-5; D is undetermined. V was cut by 3 bases and J by 3 bases, with 9 bases left in between. CDR1 is SEHNR and CDR2 is FQNEAQ in the germline V gene (reference sequence). The CDR3 extends over 14 amino acids.

This clone was seen once. Its ends do not fully match the called genes, so a read error is possible. J is TRBJ1-2 and V is TRBV27; perhaps TRBD1 as D (6 bases). Germline loops: CDR1 MNHEY, CDR2 SMNVEV (reference sequence). The CDR3 runs 13 residues. The CDR3 reads CTSSPGGARGYTF. The CDR3 bases are TGTACCAGCAGCCCCGGGGGGGCTCGAGGCTACACCTTC.

This chain connects TRBV14 to TRBJ2-5, with D tentatively TRBD1 (6 bases). The DNA end lines up better with TRBJ2-7; the J call may be wrong. CDR3 length equals 16 residues. Germline V gives CDR1 SGHDN, CDR2 FVKESK. DNA of the CDR3: TGTGCCAGCAGCCAATTTCGCCGGACAGAATCCTACGAGCAGTACTTC. As protein: CASSQFRRTESYEQYF.

This chain links TRBV5-6 with TRBJ2-7; tentative D call: TRBD1 (5 bases). Germline V lookup: CDR1 SGHDT, CDR2 YYEEEE. The CDR3 has 13 residues. V lost 0 bases and J 4 bases, leaving 8 bases between the germline ends. The CDR3 DNA reads as TGTGCCAGCAGCTTGGGCAGGACATACGAGCAGTACTTC. Translating gives CASSLGRTYEQYF.

This sequence joins TRBV9 and TRBJ2-1; D ambiguous. Germline V lookup: CDR1 SGDLS, CDR2 YYNGEE. V was shortened by 4 bases and J by 2 bases, with 7 bases between the two germline ends. This CDR3 is 13 amino acids long. The CDR3 reads CASSPPAYNEQFF. As DNA, the CDR3 is TGTGCCAGCAGCCCCCCCGCCTACAATGAGCAGTTCTTC.

This chain links TRBV4-1 with TRBJ1-2; D may be TRBD1 (6 bases). V lost 2 bases and J 1 base, leaving 14 bases between the germline ends. The CDR3 runs to 16 residues. CDR1 is MGHRA, CDR2 YSYEKL, per germline. The CDR3 nucleotides are TGCGCCAGCAGCCAATCTACAGGGATGGTTAACTATGGCTACACCTTC. Its protein product is CASSQSTGMVNYGYTF.

This sequence joins TRBV18 and TRBJ1-1, with D perhaps matching TRBD1 (5 bases). CDR3 length equals 15 residues. The V end was cut by 0 bases, the J end by 0 bases, with 8 bases between. Germline CDR1 is KGHSH and CDR2 is LQKENI. CDR3 loop: CASSPPGGVNTEAFF. CDR3 nucleotide sequence: TGTGCCAGCTCACCACCGGGGGGGGTGAACACTGAAGCTTTCTTT.

This clone was found once. The CDR3: CASSPLREGAEAFF. DNA for the CDR3: TGTGCCAGCTCACCACTCCGTGAAGGGGCTGAAGCTTTCTTT. The chain carries TRBV18 and TRBJ1-1; TRBD1 is a possible D gene (5 bases). CDR1 is KGHSH and CDR2 is LQKENI in the germline V gene. The CDR3 runs 14 residues. V shed 1 base and J shed 6 bases, with 12 bases lying between them.

The chain has TRBV7-8 and TRBJ1-4; D is ambiguous. This CDR3 region has 14 residues. Germline V gene sequence: CDR1 SGHVS, CDR2 FQNEAQ. V lost 4 bases, J lost 4 bases, and 10 bases lay in between. The CDR3 DNA reads as TGTGCCAGCAGCTCCGGTGGCGGTAATGAAAAACTGTTTTTT. Its translation: CASSSGGGNEKLFF. Drawing the rest from reference TRBV7-8 and TRBJ1-4, the complete variable domain is GAGVSQSPRYKVAKRGQDVALRCDPISGHVSLFWYQQALGQGPEFLTYFQNEAQLDKSGLPSDRFFAERPEGSVSTLKIQRTQQEDSAVYLCASSSGGGNEKLFFGSGTQLSVL.

V is TRBV2 and J is TRBJ1-4; D possibly corresponds to TRBD1 (5 bases). The CDR3 spans 14 residues. CDR1 and CDR2 from the germline V gene are SNHLY and FYNNEI. V lost 3 bases and J lost 4, with 9 bases in between. The CDR3 protein is CASSDSGLNEKLFF. CDR3 in DNA: TGTGCCAGCAGTGACTCAGGGCTTAATGAAAAACTGTTTTTT.

The chain has TRBV6-1 and TRBJ1-1; D gene uncertain. Germline CDR1 is MNHNS and CDR2 is SASEGT. The CDR3 sequence is 13 residues long. Trimming removed 7 bases from V and 1 base from J, with 10 bases in between. The CDR3 protein is CASTTTKNTEAFF. The CDR3 coding sequence is TGTGCCAGCACTACGACTAAGAACACTGAAGCTTTCTTT.

This chain connects TRBV30 to TRBJ1-2, with D possibly being TRBD1 (5 bases). The CDR3 length is 12 residues. The V end lost 6 bases, the J end lost 8 bases, and 16 bases lay between the germline ends. CDR1 GTSNPN and CDR2 SVGIG come from the germline V gene (reference sequence). The CDR3: CACAGGEWGYTF. The CDR3 DNA reads TGTGCCTGCGCGGGAGGGGAATGGGGCTACACCTTC. The full variable domain, with the rest looked up from reference TRBV30 and TRBJ1-2, is SQTIHQWPATLVQPVGSPLSLECTVEGTSNPNLYWYRQAAGRGLQLLFYSVGIGQISSEVPQNLSASRPQDRQFILSSKKLLLSDSGFYLCACAGGEWGYTFGSGTRLTVV.

CDR3 bases: TGTGCCAGTAGTCCGAGGACTAACACTGAAGCTTTCTTT. This encodes CASSPRTNTEAFF. The chain recombines TRBV19 with TRBJ1-1; D gene ambiguous. Trimming stripped 5 bases from V and 2 bases from J, with 9 bases between. The CDR3 runs to 13 residues. Germline V gene sequence: CDR1 LNHDA, CDR2 SQIVND (reference sequence).

V is TRBV6-5 and J is TRBJ1-4, with a weak D call TRBD1 (5 bases). V lost 8 bases and J 4 bases, leaving 17 bases between the germline ends. The germline V gene has CDR1 MNHEY and CDR2 SVGAGI. The CDR3 contains 15 residues. The CDR3 here is CASGLTGGGNEKLFF. The CDR3 DNA is TGTGCCAGCGGATTGACGGGCGGGGGTAATGAAAAACTGTTTTTT.

V usage is TRBV9 and J usage is TRBJ1-2, with TRBD1 as a possible D gene (5 bases). The CDR3 spans 16 residues. V shed 0 bases and J shed 0 bases, with 12 bases lying between them. Germline V gene data show CDR1 as SGDLS and CDR2 as YYNGEE. In nucleotides, the CDR3 is TGTGCCAGCAGCGTAGGGGGGGGACCTGCTAACTATGGCTACACCTTC. This codes for CASSVGGGPANYGYTF.

The rearrangement links TRBV7-8 to TRBJ2-5, with 10 bases identical to TRBD2. The CDR3 is 15 residues long. The V gene end was trimmed by 5 bases and the J gene end by 2 bases; junction bases not matched to a gene: 5. The germline V gene has CDR1 SGHVS and CDR2 FQNEAQ. CDR3 residues: CASSIETSGQETQYF. CDR3 nucleotides: TGTGCCAGCAGCATTGAGACTAGCGGGCAAGAGACCCAGTACTTC.

This clone was picked up one time. V is TRBV29-1 and J is TRBJ1-1; 7 nucleotides match TRBD1. This CDR3 spans 12 amino acids. V dropped 7 bases and J dropped 2; count of bases not matched to a gene: 4. Germline-derived CDR1 and CDR2 are SQVTM and ANQGSEA. Written as DNA, the CDR3 is TGCAGCGGAAGGGACAGTAACACTGAAGCTTTCTTT. Translated, it gives CSGRDSNTEAFF. The full variable domain, rest sourced from reference TRBV29-1 and TRBJ1-1, is SAVISQKPSRDICQRGTSLTIQCQVDSQVTMMFWYRQQPGQSLTLIATANQGSEATYESGFVIDKFPISRPNLTFSTLTVSNMSPEDSSIYLCSGRDSNTEAFFGQGTRLTVV.

The genes are TRBV5-1 and TRBJ1-3; perhaps TRBD1 as D (5 bases). V lost 0 bases and J lost 6, with 10 bases in between. The CDR3 runs 14 residues. In germline, CDR1 is SGHRS, CDR2 YFSETQ. As DNA, the CDR3 is TGCGCCAGCAGCTTGGTGGGGCTTCAAAACACCATATATTTT. This encodes CASSLVGLQNTIYF.

This clone showed up just once. The CDR3, as DNA: TGTGCCAGCTCACCCCGTGTCCCGGACAGTTACAATGAGCAGTTCTTC. Residues: CASSPRVPDSYNEQFF. This rearrangement joins TRBV18 to TRBJ2-1; a possible D gene is TRBD1 (6 bases). Deletions cut 3 bases from V and 4 bases from J, with 16 bases between. The CDR3 has 16 residues. Germline values: CDR1 KGHSH, CDR2 LQKENI.

This clone was counted once. This chain connects TRBV5-1 to TRBJ2-1; 10 positions match TRBD2. The V gene end was trimmed by 6 bases and the J gene end by 10 bases; junction bases not matched to a gene: 10. Germline V gene lookup returns CDR1 SGHRS and CDR2 YFSETQ. The CDR3 length is 14 residues. Here the CDR3 reads CASNLAGAPSEQFF. For the CDR3, the DNA is TGCGCCAGCAACCTAGCGGGGGCCCCATCGGAGCAGTTCTTC.